These 9 T cell receptor beta chains originate from one sample sequenced in a study of T-cell memory formation after mild COVID-19. Via MiXCR, TCRdb re-called the 5' RACE reads, giving one row per CDR3 protein. The sample shows more than 10,000 distinct CDR3 sequences, roughly 15% of them seen only once. The material sequenced was PBMCs or a T cell subset sorted from them (not recorded which). Every receptor here comes from a man younger than 35 who had mild COVID-19 (a few samples of this study predate the infection). Cell type and time point are not known.

This clonotype was seen a few times. The genes are TRBV20-1 and TRBJ1-1; 9 positions agree with TRBD1. Germline trimming cut 6 bases from V and 1 base from J; bases unmatched to any gene: 9. The CDR3 is 15 amino acids. The germline V gene encodes CDR1 DFQATT and CDR2 SNEGSKA (reference sequence). The chain's CDR3 is CSAGHRGLGNTEAFF. The DNA for the CDR3 is TGCAGTGCAGGCCACAGGGGGCTGGGGAACACTGAAGCTTTCTTT.

This clonotype showed up many times. This sequence joins TRBV5-1 and TRBJ2-5; maybe TRBD1 (6 bases). The germline gives CDR1 SGHRS, CDR2 YFSETQ. The CDR3 consists of 14 residues. Trimming took off 3 bases at V and 4 bases at J, with 13 bases between the two ends. The CDR3 region has the DNA TGCGCCAGCAGCTCAGGGGTTGCGGGAGAGACCCAGTACTTC. Amino acids: CASSSGVAGETQYF.

This clonotype has a count of ten or more. This rearrangement joins TRBV5-4 to TRBJ2-2, with 7 bases identical to TRBD1. Trimming took 6 bases from V and 5 from J; bases not matched to a gene: 4. Per germline, CDR1 SGHNT and CDR2 YYREEE (reference sequence). This CDR3 comprises 13 residues. CDR3 nucleotides: TGTGCCAGCATAAAACAGGGGACCGGGGAGCTGTTTTTT. It translates to CASIKQGTGELFF.

The V gene is TRBV4-3, the J gene TRBJ2-1, with D uncertain. CDR3 length: 13 amino acids. V gave up 6 bases and J gave up 10 bases, with 16 bases separating them. Germline values: CDR1 LGHNA, CDR2 YSLEER. The CDR3 loop is CASSLWPAQEQFF. CDR3 bases: TGCGCCAGCAGTCTCTGGCCGGCGCAAGAGCAGTTCTTC.

J is TRBJ2-4 and V is TRBV12-3 or TRBV12-4; D is uncertain. The CDR3 is 14 residues long. V lost 6 bases and J lost 0, with 9 bases in between. The CDR3 loop is CASSPGGAKNIQYF. CDR3 sequence (DNA): TGTGCCAGCAGCCCGGGTGGAGCCAAAAACATTCAGTACTTC.

This clonotype was seen repeatedly, ten times or more. A junction boundary mismatches the germline segment, possibly from a read error. V gene TRBV6-5 combines with J gene TRBJ2-5; the D gene is possibly TRBD1 (7 bases). CDR3 length: 15 amino acids. CDR1 is MNHEY and CDR2 is SVGAGI in the germline V gene. CDR3 in amino acids: CASSNSGGSQETQYF. In nucleotides, the CDR3 is TGTGCCAGCAGTAACTCAGGGGGGAGCCAAGAGACCCAGTACTTC.

This clonotype was picked up one time. This chain uses TRBV27 with TRBJ1-1, with 11 bases that match TRBD1. Trimming took 5 bases from V and 0 from J; bases not matched to a gene: 5. This CDR3 region has 16 residues. Germline CDR1 and CDR2: MNHEY and SMNVEV (reference sequence). CDR3 nucleotide sequence: TGTGCCAGCAGTCCCTGGACAGGGGGCATGAACACTGAAGCTTTCTTT. This gives the protein CASSPWTGGMNTEAFF.

The chain has TRBV7-2 and TRBJ1-3, with 7 bases matching TRBD1. The CDR3 has 14 residues. V lost 3 bases, J lost 4 bases, and 3 bases stayed unmatched. Germline loops: CDR1 SGHTA, CDR2 FQGNSA. The CDR3 loop is CASSLQGGGNTIYF. CDR3 DNA: TGTGCCAGCAGCTTGCAGGGGGGCGGAAACACCATATATTTT.

This clonotype has more than one count but fewer than ten. The chain uses TRBV27 and TRBJ2-2, with TRBD2 matching 14 bases. V lost 4 bases and J lost 7; bases outside the gene matches: 8. Germline V lookup: CDR1 MNHEY, CDR2 SMNVEV (reference sequence). The CDR3 covers 17 residues. The CDR3 here is CASSWGLAGAMVGELFF. The CDR3 DNA sequence: TGTGCCAGCAGTTGGGGACTAGCGGGAGCCATGGTCGGGGAGCTGTTTTTT.